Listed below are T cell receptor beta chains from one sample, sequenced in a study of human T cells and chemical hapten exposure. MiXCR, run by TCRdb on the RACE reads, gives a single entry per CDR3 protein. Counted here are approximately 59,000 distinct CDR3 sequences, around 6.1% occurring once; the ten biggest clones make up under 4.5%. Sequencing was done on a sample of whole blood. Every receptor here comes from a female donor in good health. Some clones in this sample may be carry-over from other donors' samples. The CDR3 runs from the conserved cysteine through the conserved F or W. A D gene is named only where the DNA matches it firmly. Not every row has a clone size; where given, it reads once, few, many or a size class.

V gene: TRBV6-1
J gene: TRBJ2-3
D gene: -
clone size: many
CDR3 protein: CASSEVEGRFGDTQYF
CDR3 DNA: TGTGCCAGCAGTGAAGTCGAGGGGAGGTTTGGAGATACGCAGTATTTT

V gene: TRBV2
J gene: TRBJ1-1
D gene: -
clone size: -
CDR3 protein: CASRSRGAGNTEAFF
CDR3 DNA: TGTGCCAGCAGGAGCCGGGGGGCTGGGAACACTGAAGCTTTCTTT

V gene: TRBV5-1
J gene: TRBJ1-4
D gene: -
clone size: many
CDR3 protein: CASRPDSTNEKLFF
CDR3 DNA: TGCGCCAGCAGACCGGACTCAACTAATGAAAAACTGTTTTTT

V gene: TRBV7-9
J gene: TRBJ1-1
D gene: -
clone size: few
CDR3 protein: CASSLEGGLTTEAFF
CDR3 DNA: TGTGCCAGCAGCTTAGAGGGGGGGCTTACCACTGAAGCTTTCTTT

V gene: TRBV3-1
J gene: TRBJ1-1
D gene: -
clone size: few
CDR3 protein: CASTDRTPNTEAFF
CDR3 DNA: TGTGCCAGCACCGATCGGACCCCTAACACTGAAGCTTTCTTT

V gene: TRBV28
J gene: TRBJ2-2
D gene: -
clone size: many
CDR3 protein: CASSLGTLTGELFF
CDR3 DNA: TGTGCCAGCAGTTTAGGCACTCTCACCGGGGAGCTGTTTTTT

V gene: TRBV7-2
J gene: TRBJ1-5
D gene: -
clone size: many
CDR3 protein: CASSPVGGLDQPQHF
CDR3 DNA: TGTGCCAGCAGCCCGGTTGGGGGGTTAGATCAGCCCCAGCATTTT

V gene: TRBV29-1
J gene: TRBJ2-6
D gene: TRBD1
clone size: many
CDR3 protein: CSVRGPDRVVSSGANVLTF
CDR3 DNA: TGCAGCGTCCGCGGCCCCGACAGGGTTGTGTCATCTGGGGCCAACGTCCTGACTTTC

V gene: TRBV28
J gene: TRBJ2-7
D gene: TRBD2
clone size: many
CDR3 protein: CASSRDYSYEQYF
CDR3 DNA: TGTGCCAGCAGTCGGGACTACTCCTACGAGCAGTACTTC

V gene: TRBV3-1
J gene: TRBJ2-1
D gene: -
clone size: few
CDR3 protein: CASSQDRGPYNEQFF
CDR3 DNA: TGTGCCAGCAGCCAAGATCGGGGACCCTACAATGAGCAGTTCTTC

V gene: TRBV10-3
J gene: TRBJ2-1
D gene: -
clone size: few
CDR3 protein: CAIMRATNNEQFF
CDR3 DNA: TGTGCCATCATGAGGGCGACGAACAATGAGCAGTTCTTC

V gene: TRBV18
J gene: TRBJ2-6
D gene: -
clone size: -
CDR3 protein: CASSREPSGWSGANVLTF
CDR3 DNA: TGTGCCAGCTCCAGAGAGCCGTCAGGCTGGTCTGGGGCCAACGTCCTGACTTTC

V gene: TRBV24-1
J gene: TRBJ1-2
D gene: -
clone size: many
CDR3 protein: CATSDIYAGGYTF
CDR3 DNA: TGTGCCACCAGTGATATATATGCTGGTGGCTACACCTTC

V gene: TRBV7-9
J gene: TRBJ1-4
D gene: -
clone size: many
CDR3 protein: CASSLDSATNEKLFF
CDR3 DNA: TGTGCCAGCAGCTTGGACTCTGCAACTAATGAAAAACTGTTTTTT

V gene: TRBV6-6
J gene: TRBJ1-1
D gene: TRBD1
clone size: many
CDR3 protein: CASIYSLGDRGVSEAFF
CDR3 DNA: TGTGCCAGCATTTACTCTCTAGGGGACAGGGGTGTATCTGAAGCTTTCTTT

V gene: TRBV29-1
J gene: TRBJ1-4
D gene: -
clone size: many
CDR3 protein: CSARPSPSEKLFF
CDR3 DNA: TGCAGCGCACGGCCATCCCCAAGCGAAAAACTGTTTTTT

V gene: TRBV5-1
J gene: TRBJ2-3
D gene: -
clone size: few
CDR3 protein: CASSAERRDTQYF
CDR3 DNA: TGCGCCAGCAGCGCCGAGAGAAGAGATACGCAGTATTTT

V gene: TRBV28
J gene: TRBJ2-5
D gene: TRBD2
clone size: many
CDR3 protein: CASSQAGGPETQYF
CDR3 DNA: TGTGCCAGCAGCCAAGCGGGAGGGCCCGAGACCCAGTACTTC

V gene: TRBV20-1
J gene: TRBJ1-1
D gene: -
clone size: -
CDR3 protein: CSALRAHPVNTEAFF
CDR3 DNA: TGCAGTGCGCTCCGGGCCCACCCCGTGAACACTGAAGCTTTCTTT

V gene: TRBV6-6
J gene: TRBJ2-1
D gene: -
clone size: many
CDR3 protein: CASSLSGASYNEQFF
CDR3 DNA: TGTGCCAGCAGTCTTAGCGGAGCGTCCTACAATGAGCAGTTCTTC

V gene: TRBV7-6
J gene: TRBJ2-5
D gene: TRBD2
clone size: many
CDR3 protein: CASRTSVEETQYF
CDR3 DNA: TGTGCCAGCCGGACTAGCGTCGAAGAGACCCAGTACTTC

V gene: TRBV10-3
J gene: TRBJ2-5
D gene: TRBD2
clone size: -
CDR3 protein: CAISESESSGRRETQYF
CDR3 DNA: TGTGCCATCAGTGAGTCAGAATCTAGCGGGAGACGAGAGACCCAGTACTTC

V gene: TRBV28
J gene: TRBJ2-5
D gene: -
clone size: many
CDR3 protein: CASSFWKDAPSKETQYF
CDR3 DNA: TGTGCCAGCAGTTTTTGGAAGGATGCCCCCTCGAAAGAGACCCAGTACTTC

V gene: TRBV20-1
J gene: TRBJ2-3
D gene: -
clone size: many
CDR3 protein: CSASSPGDTQYF
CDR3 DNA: TGCAGTGCTAGTTCCCCCGGGGATACGCAGTATTTT

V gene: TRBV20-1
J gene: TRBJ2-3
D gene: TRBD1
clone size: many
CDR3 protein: CSAIGQAKTSTDTQYF
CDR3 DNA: TGCAGTGCCATAGGACAGGCAAAGACTAGCACAGATACGCAGTATTTT

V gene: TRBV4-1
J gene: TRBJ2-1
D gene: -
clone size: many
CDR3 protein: CASSSGNYNEQFF
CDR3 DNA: TGCGCCAGCAGTTCAGGGAATTACAATGAGCAGTTCTTC

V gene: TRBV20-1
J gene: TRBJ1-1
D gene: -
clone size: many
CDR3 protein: CSARDERTLNTEAFF
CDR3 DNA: TGCAGTGCTAGAGATGAGCGGACACTGAACACTGAAGCTTTCTTT

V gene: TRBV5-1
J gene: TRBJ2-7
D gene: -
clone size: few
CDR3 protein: CASSKGWQAVYEQYF
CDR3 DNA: TGCGCCAGCAGCAAGGGGTGGCAGGCGGTCTACGAGCAGTACTTC

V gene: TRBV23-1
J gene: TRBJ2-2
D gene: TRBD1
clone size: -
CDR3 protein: CASSLPGTANTGELFF
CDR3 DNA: TGCGCCAGCAGTCTACCCGGGACAGCGAACACCGGGGAGCTGTTTTTT

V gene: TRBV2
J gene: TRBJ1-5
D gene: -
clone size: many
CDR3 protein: CASSELLSNQPQHF
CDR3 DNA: TGTGCCAGCAGTGAGCTACTGAGCAATCAGCCCCAGCATTTT

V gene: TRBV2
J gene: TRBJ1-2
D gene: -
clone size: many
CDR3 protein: CASKQSYGYTF
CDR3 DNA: TGTGCCAGCAAACAGAGCTATGGCTACACCTTC

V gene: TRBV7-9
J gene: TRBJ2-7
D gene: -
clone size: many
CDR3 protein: CASSPTSSYEQYF
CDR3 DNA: TGTGCCAGCAGTCCTACTAGTTCCTACGAGCAGTACTTC

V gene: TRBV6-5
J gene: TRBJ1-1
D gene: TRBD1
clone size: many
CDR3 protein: CASSNRGQNTEAFF
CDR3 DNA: TGTGCCAGCAGTAACAGGGGGCAGAACACTGAAGCTTTCTTT